This TCR beta chain comes out of a study of vaccination effects on CD4 cells after COVID-19. A few counts support this clone. Antigen specificity is unknown. CDR1 is SGHRS and CDR2 is YFSETQ in the germline V gene. V dropped 5 bases and J dropped 4 bases, with 15 bases sitting between them. The CDR3 sequence is 14 residues long. Profiling relied on immunoSEQ multiplex PCR, and the TCRdb table lists in-frame clones only, not all of them. The sample carries some 59,000 clones, 75% to 90% recorded once. With the ViraFEST assay, the study expanded antigen-specific CD4+ T cells using viral peptide pools, then sequenced them. After less than twelve days in culture, the CD4+ T cells were isolated.

The clonotype originates from a human donor who received a COVID-19 vaccine. The chain combines TRBV5-1 with TRBJ1-2; D is ambiguous. Sequencing used CD4+ T cells from PBMCs cultured with HCoV-229E spike peptides, obtained before COVID-19 vaccination. The CDR3 is CASSLVVGGYGYTF. As DNA, the CDR3 is TGCGCCAGCAGTCTAGTGGTCGGCGGCTATGGCTACACCTTC. Full variable domain (outside the CDR3, taken from reference TRBV5-1 and TRBJ1-2): KAGVTQTPRYLIKTRGQQVTLSCSPISGHRSVSWYQQTPGQGLQFLFEYFSETQRNKGNFPGRFSGRQFSNSRSEMNVSTLELGDSALYLCASSLVVGGYGYTFGSGTRLTVV.